What follows describes a single T cell receptor (beta chain). CDR1 and CDR2 from the germline V gene are SGHRS and YFSETQ. The CDR3 is made up of 15 amino acids. With V trimmed by 5 bases and J by 10 bases, 16 bases remained unmatched. This sample stems from a study of T cell responses to AZD1222 COVID-19 vaccine. Measured with immunoSEQ multiplex PCR; TCRdb has only the in-frame clones, and not every one. This table holds roughly 87,000 clones, over 75% found once. The chain has TRBV5-1 and TRBJ1-2, with TRBD1 identical over 8 bases. The clonotype originates from an adult who received the AZD1222 COVID-19 vaccine. This specimen consisted of peripheral blood, obtained 28 days after the second AZD1222 dose. DNA for the CDR3: TGCGCCAGCAGTTCGGGACAGGAGGCCCCCGGGCACTACACCTTC. It encodes CASSSGQEAPGHYTF.